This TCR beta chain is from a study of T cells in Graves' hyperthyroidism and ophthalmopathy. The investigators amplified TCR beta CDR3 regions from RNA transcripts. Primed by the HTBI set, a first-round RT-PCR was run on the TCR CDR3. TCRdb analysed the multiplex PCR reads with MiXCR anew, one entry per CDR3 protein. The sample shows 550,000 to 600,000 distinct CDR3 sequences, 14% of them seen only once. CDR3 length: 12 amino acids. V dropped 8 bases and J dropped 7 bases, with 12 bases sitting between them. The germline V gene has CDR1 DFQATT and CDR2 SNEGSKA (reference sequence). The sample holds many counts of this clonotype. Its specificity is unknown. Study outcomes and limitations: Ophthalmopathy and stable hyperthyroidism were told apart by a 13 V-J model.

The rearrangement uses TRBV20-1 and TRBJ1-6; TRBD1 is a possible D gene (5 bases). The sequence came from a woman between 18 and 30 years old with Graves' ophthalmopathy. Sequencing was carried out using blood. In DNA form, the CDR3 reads TGCAGTTGGGGCTTAGGGAATTCACCCCTCCACTTT. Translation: CSWGLGNSPLHF.